Sequencing of this T cell receptor beta chain was carried out in a study of blood T cell repertoires in COVID-19. Study at large: T cells, B-cell-depleted T cells, or PBMCs provided the cDNA or gDNA that served as material.

Participants reported their clinical history, and cohort assignment relied on those reports. Deletions cut 2 bases from V and 1 base from J, with 14 bases between. CDR1 is MNHEY and CDR2 is SVGEGT in the germline V gene. The CDR3 length is 16 residues. Only in-frame clones appear in the TCRdb table, and some are missing; sequencing was by immunoSEQ multiplex PCR. The data show fewer than 250,000 clones, 83% seen once. Sequencing input: PBMCs or T cells enriched from blood (not recorded which). The V gene is TRBV6-2 or TRBV6-3, the J gene TRBJ1-1; weak D call: TRBD1 (5 bases). This TCR came from a middle-aged woman who had been exposed to COVID-19. The CDR3 loop reads CASSYREGAQNTEAFF. The CDR3 bases are TGTGCCAGCAGTTACCGCGAAGGGGCCCAGAACACTGAAGCTTTCTTT.